The 2 T cell receptor beta chains given below trace back to one sample, sequenced in a study of OX40 agonist ivuxolimab in advanced cancers. Library preparation employed the immunoSEQ multiplex PCR assay. This is the immuneACCESS table as TCRdb keeps it, with only in-frame sequences that have V and J called. A part of the clones is gone; compared with another copy, unresolved V genes explain less than half, and the rest is unexplained. Recorded for this sample are 34,000 or so clones; 87% of them occurred a single time. Of the sample, roughly 29% is held by the ten largest clones. The sequences come from CD4+ or CD8+ T cells sorted from blood, collected in a trial of the OX40 agonist ivuxolimab. All receptors derive from an adult with an advanced solid tumor such as melanoma, head and neck, liver or kidney cancer.

This sequence joins TRBV6-5 and TRBJ2-7, with TRBD1 matching over 7 bases. The ends lost 2 bases at V and 2 bases at J; junction bases unmatched: 6. This CDR3 contains 15 residues. Germline V gives CDR1 MNHEY, CDR2 SVGAGI. The CDR3: CASSYLGQGAYEQYF. The CDR3 bases are TGTGCCAGCAGTTACCTAGGGCAGGGGGCCTACGAGCAGTACTTC.

This clone was observed once. The chain links TRBV5-4 to TRBJ2-1; tentatively, D is TRBD1 or TRBD2 (6 bases each). The V end was cut by 4 bases, the J end by 3 bases, with 20 bases between. In germline, CDR1 is SGHNT, CDR2 YYREEE (reference sequence). CDR3 length: 17 residues. The CDR3 loop reads CASSAKGGPSYYNEQFF. CDR3 DNA: TGTGCCAGCAGCGCCAAGGGGGGACCCTCGTACTACAATGAGCAGTTCTTC.